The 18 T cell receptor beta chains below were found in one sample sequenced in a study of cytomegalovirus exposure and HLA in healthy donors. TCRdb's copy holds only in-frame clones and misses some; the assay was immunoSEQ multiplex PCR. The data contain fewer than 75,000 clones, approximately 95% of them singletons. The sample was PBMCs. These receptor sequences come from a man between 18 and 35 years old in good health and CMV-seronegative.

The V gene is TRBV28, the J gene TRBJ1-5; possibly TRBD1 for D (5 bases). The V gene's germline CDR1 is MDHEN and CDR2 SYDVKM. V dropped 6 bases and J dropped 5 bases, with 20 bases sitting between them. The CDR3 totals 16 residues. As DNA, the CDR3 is TGTGCCAGCAGCCTCACTCAGAGGGGACTGGATCAGCCCCAGCATTTT. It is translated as CASSLTQRGLDQPQHF.

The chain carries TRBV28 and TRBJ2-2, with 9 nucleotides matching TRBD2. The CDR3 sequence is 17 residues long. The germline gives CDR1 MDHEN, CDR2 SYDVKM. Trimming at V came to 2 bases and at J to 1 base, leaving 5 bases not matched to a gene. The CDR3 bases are TGTGCCAGCAGTTTAGGGCTAGCGGGGAGGAACACCGGGGAGCTGTTTTTT. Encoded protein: CASSLGLAGRNTGELFF. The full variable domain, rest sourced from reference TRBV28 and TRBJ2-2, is DVKVTQSSRYLVKRTGEKVFLECVQDMDHENMFWYRQDPGLGLRLIYFSYDVKMKEKGDIPEGYSVSREKKERFSLILESASTNQTSMYLCASSLGLAGRNTGELFFGEGSRLTVL.

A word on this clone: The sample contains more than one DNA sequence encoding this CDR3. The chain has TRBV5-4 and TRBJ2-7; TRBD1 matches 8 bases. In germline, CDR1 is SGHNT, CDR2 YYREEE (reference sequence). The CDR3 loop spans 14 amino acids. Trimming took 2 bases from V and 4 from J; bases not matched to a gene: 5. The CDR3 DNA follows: TGTGCCAGCAGCTTAGGACAGGGATCTTACGAGCAGTACTTC. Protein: CASSLGQGSYEQYF.

CDR3 residues: CASSQEGRVNGYTF. The CDR3 DNA is TGTGCCAGCAGCCAAGAAGGCAGGGTCAATGGCTACACCTTC. The rearrangement joins TRBV4-2 to TRBJ1-2; a weak D match, TRBD1 (5 bases). The CDR3 has 14 amino acids. CDR1 LGHNA and CDR2 YNFKEQ come from the germline V gene. Trimming took 0 bases from V and 6 from J, leaving 11 bases between them.

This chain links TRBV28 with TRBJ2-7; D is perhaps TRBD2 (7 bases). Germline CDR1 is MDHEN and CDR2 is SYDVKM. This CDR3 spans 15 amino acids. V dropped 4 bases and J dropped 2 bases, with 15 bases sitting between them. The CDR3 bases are TGTGCCAGCAGTTCCCCCGGGGGGCCCACCTACGAGCAGTACTTC. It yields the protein CASSSPGGPTYEQYF.

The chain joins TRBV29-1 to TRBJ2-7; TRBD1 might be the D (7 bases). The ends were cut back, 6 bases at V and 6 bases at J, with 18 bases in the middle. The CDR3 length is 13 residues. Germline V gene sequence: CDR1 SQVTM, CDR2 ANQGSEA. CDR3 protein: CSVGSDREVEQYF. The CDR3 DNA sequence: TGCAGCGTCGGTTCTGACAGGGAGGTCGAGCAGTACTTC.

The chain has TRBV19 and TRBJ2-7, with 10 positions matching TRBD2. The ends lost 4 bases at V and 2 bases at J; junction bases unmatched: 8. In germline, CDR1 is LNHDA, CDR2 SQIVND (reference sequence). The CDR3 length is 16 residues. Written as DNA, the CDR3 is TGTGCCAGTAGTACCCTTGGACTAGCGGAACCCTACGAGCAGTACTTC. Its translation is CASSTLGLAEPYEQYF.

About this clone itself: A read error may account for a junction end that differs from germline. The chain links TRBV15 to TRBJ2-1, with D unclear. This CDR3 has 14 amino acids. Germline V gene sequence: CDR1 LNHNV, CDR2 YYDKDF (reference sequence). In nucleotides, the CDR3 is TGTGCCACCAACAGAGATTCCGGTTTACATGAGCAGTTCTTC. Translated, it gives CATNRDSGLHEQFF.

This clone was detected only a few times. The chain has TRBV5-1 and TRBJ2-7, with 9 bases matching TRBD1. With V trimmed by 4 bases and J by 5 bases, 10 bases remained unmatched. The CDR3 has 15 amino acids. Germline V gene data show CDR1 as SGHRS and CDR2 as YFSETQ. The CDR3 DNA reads TGCGCCAGCAGCATGTGGGGACAGGGTACCAACGAGCAGTACTTC. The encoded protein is CASSMWGQGTNEQYF.

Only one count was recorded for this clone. CDR3 sequence (DNA): TGTGCCAGCTCCGACAGCGATTACTCTGGAAACACCATATATTTT. Translation gives CASSDSDYSGNTIYF. The gene calls are TRBV6-1 and TRBJ1-3; possible D gene TRBD1, 5 bases. Germline CDR1 and CDR2: MNHNS and SASEGT. This CDR3 is 15 amino acids long. V lost 8 bases and J 0 bases, leaving 14 bases between the germline ends.

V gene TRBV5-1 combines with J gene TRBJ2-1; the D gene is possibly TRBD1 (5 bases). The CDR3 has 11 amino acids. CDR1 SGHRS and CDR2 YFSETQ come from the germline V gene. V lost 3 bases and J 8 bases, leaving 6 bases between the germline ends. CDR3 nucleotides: TGCGCCAGCAGCTGGGGCTATGAGCAGTTCTTC. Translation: CASSWGYEQFF.

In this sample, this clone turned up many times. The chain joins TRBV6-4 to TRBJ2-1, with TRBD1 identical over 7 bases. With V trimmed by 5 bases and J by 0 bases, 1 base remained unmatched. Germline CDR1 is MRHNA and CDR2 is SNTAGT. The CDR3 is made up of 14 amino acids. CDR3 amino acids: CASSRDSSYNEQFF. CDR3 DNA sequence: TGTGCCAGCAGTCGGGACAGCTCCTACAATGAGCAGTTCTTC.

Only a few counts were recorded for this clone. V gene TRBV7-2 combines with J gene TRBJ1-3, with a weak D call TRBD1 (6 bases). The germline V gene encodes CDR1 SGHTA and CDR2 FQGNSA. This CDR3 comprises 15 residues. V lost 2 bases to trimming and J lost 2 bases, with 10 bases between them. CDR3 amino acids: CASSLNRVTGNTIYF. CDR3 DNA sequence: TGTGCCAGCAGCTTAAACAGGGTAACTGGAAACACCATATATTTT.

The CDR3 nucleotides are TGTGCCAGTAGTATAGCTTGGCGCGGGGGAGCTTTCTTT. It encodes CASSIAWRGGAFF. V usage is TRBV19 and J usage is TRBJ1-1; D possibly corresponds to TRBD1 (5 bases). The length of the CDR3 is 13 residues. With 1 base removed from V and 10 bases from J, the gap between germline ends came to 13 bases. Looked up from germline, CDR1 is LNHDA and CDR2 is SQIVND (reference sequence). The variable domain in full, completed from reference TRBV19 and TRBJ1-1, reads DGGITQSPKYLFRKEGQNVTLSCEQNLNHDAMYWYRQDPGQGLRLIYYSQIVNDFQKGDIAEGYSVSREKKESFPLTVTSAQKNPTAFYLCASSIAWRGGAFFGQGTRLTVV.

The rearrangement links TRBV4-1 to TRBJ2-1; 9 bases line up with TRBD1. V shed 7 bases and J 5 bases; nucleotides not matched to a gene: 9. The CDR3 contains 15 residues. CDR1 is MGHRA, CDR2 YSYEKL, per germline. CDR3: CASTSGTGTNNEQFF. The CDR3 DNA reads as TGCGCCAGCACCTCCGGGACAGGGACGAACAATGAGCAGTTCTTC.

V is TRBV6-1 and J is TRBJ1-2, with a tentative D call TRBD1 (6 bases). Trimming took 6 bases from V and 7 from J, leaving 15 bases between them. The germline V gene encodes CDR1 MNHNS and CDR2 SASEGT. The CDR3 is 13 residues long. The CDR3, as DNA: TGTGCCAGCAGCATTGGACAGAAGGGTGGCTACACCTTC. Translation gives CASSIGQKGGYTF.

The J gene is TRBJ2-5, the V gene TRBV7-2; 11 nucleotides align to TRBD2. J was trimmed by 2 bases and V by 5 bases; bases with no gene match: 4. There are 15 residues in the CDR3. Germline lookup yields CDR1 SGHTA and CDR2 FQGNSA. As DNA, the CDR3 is TGTGCCAGCAGCGTGACTAGCGGGGTTCAAGAGACCCAGTACTTC. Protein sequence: CASSVTSGVQETQYF.

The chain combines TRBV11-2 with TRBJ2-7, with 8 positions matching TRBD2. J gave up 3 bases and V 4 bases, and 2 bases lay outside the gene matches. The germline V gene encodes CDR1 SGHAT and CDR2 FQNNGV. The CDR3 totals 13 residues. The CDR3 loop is CASSYGGGYEQYF. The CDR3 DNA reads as TGTGCCAGCAGCTACGGGGGGGGCTACGAGCAGTACTTC.